Sequencing of this TCR beta chain was carried out in a study of blood T cell repertoires in COVID-19. The CDR3 totals 15 residues. Germline V lookup: CDR1 SGHRS, CDR2 YFSETQ. Trimming took off 0 bases at V and 5 bases at J, with 11 bases between the two ends. Original handling: Amplifying reference gene primers gave estimates of nucleated cell counts. Repertoires were generated with immunoSEQ multiplex PCR, while TCRdb's copy carries only in-frame clones and drops some. Clone size and V and J calls were adopted from that table, with D and trimming inferred from the DNA. The repertoire holds about 240,000 clones, with roughly 87% as singletons.

The TCR originated in a young woman with acute or convalescent COVID-19. This rearrangement joins TRBV5-1 to TRBJ2-2, with TRBD2 as a possible D gene (6 bases). Sequences were obtained from peripheral blood. The CDR3 loop reads CASSLASVGTGELFF. CDR3 bases: TGCGCCAGCAGCTTGGCTAGCGTAGGAACCGGGGAGCTGTTTTTT.